This TCR beta chain was sequenced for a study of blood T cell repertoires in COVID-19. Per germline, CDR1 LNHDA and CDR2 SQIVND (reference sequence). The CDR3 totals 15 residues. Between the trimmed V and J ends, which lost 6 bases and 6 bases, there was a span of 20 bases. Profiling relied on immunoSEQ multiplex PCR, and the TCRdb table lists in-frame clones only, not all of them. The sample shows some 110,000 clones, around 85% of them seen only once. The gene calls are TRBV19 and TRBJ1-2; D unresolved. This clonotype was sampled from a man aged 65-85 years who had recovered from COVID-19. Sequencing input: peripheral blood. Here the CDR3 DNA reads TGTGCCAGTAGCCCCCCCCCGGGAGTGGGGAATGGCTACACCTTC. Its translation is CASSPPPGVGNGYTF.